This T cell receptor (beta chain) was identified during a study of cytomegalovirus exposure and HLA in healthy donors. Germline CDR1 DFQATT, CDR2 SNEGSKA (reference sequence). Trimming left V 6 bases short and J 8 bases short, with 11 bases between. The CDR3 is 11 amino acids. The PCR contained 60 Vbeta and 13 Jbeta primers. The method was immunoSEQ multiplex PCR; TCRdb's version includes in-frame clones alone and lacks a portion of them. Of about 140,000 clones in the sample, roughly four fifths were seen once. Study outcomes and limitations: Later work found that TCR association rates differed between HLA loci; DRB1 had the most and HLA-C the fewest. In the analysis, some V segments, TRBV6-2 and TRBV6-3 included, were excluded as indistinguishable. The productive fraction for most TCR beta V segments was about 87% or about 30% in an earlier analysis.

Worth noting for this clone: Its antigen is not known.

This TCR derives from a young man in good health and CMV-seropositive. The sequenced material came from PBMCs. The chain couples TRBV20-1 to TRBJ2-1, with a weak D call TRBD1 (5 bases). The CDR3 is CSAKQGYEQFF. CDR3 nucleotides: TGCAGTGCGAAGCAGGGCTATGAGCAGTTCTTC.